Below, 9 T cell receptor beta chains from the same sample are listed, as sequenced in a study of blood T cell repertoires in COVID-19. Here immunoSEQ multiplex PCR was the method, and the copy in TCRdb shows in-frame clones only, minus some. This table holds some 120,000 clones, about 86% found once. Sequencing was done on a sample of peripheral blood. These receptors were obtained from a woman in her forties or fifties with acute or convalescent COVID-19.

This clone was found a few times. This chain connects TRBV12-3 or TRBV12-4 to TRBJ1-1; D not resolved. The V end was cut by 3 bases, the J end by 4 bases, with 9 bases between. This CDR3 region has 13 residues. The CDR3 region is CASSFGVRTEAFF. The CDR3 region has the DNA TGTGCCAGCAGTTTCGGGGTTCGCACTGAAGCTTTCTTT.

The chain has TRBV10-3 and TRBJ2-5, with a tentative D call TRBD1 (5 bases). The germline CDR1 and CDR2 sequences are ENHRY and SYGVKD. The CDR3 is made up of 14 amino acids. Trimming removed 5 bases at V and 5 bases at J, with 15 bases between. The CDR3 protein is CAISNERGFETQYF. The CDR3 nucleotides read TGTGCCATCAGTAACGAAAGGGGCTTCGAGACCCAGTACTTC.

The J gene is TRBJ2-2, the V gene TRBV6-5, with D hard to call. Germline V lookup: CDR1 MNHEY, CDR2 SVGAGI. The V gene lost 2 bases and the J gene lost 5 bases, with 9 bases spanning the gap. This CDR3 region has 14 residues. The CDR3 is CASSYVVTTGELFF. The CDR3 DNA sequence: TGTGCCAGCAGTTACGTGGTAACAACCGGGGAGCTGTTTTTT.

Written as DNA, the CDR3 is TGCGCCAGCCAGATGAGGACTAGCGGGCACAATGAGCAGTTCTTC. Its protein product is CASQMRTSGHNEQFF. This sequence joins TRBV10-2 and TRBJ2-1; 11 bases are shared with TRBD2. The CDR3 runs to 15 residues. V lost 8 bases to trimming and J lost 5 bases; unmatched junction nucleotides: 8. Germline V gene sequence: CDR1 WSHSY, CDR2 SAAADI.

This clone has only a few counts. This chain uses TRBV5-1 with TRBJ2-1; 7 nucleotides align to TRBD2. The J segment lost 2 bases and the V segment lost 0 bases, leaving 2 bases of the junction unmatched. Germline CDR1 is SGHRS and CDR2 is YFSETQ. The CDR3 runs to 15 residues. CDR3 DNA sequence: TGCGCCAGCAGCTTGGAGGGAGGGACCTACAATGAGCAGTTCTTC. Translation: CASSLEGGTYNEQFF.

This clone was counted a single time. The chain is built from TRBV30 and TRBJ2-3; 11 bases are shared with TRBD2. The CDR3 consists of 15 residues. V gave up 2 bases and J gave up 4 bases; unmatched junction bases: 5. Per germline, CDR1 GTSNPN and CDR2 SVGIG (reference sequence). In nucleotides, the CDR3 is TGTGCCTGGAGTATAGCGGGGGGGCCTCCAGATACGCAGTATTTT. Its translation: CAWSIAGGPPDTQYF.

The rearrangement links TRBV5-4 to TRBJ1-6, with a possible D match to TRBD1 (5 bases). From germline, CDR1 is SGHNT and CDR2 YYREEE (reference sequence). This CDR3 is built from 15 residues. The V and J ends lost 4 bases and 7 bases respectively, with 15 bases between them. This CDR3 is CASSHFGGYNSPLHF. The CDR3 region has the DNA TGTGCCAGCAGCCACTTTGGGGGGTACAATTCACCCCTCCACTTT.

V is TRBV12-3 or TRBV12-4 and J is TRBJ1-2; D gene ambiguous. The CDR3 length is 13 residues. The V end was cut by 1 base, the J end by 6 bases, with 9 bases between. CDR3 sequence reads: CASSLETGNGYTF. The CDR3 DNA follows: TGTGCCAGCAGTTTAGAAACCGGGAATGGCTACACCTTC.

The chain is built from TRBV16 and TRBJ2-7; TRBD1 matches at 7 bases. V shed 4 bases and J 0 bases; nucleotides not matched to a gene: 3. The CDR3 spans 14 residues. Per germline, CDR1 KGHSY and CDR2 FQNENV. CDR3 protein: CASSPGTVSYEQYF. The DNA for the CDR3 is TGTGCCAGCAGCCCAGGGACAGTCTCCTACGAGCAGTACTTC.